The 22 T cell receptor beta chains reported below all come from one sample, sequenced in a study of synovial regulatory T cells in juvenile arthritis. Sequencing was performed with immunoSEQ multiplex PCR; in TCRdb, only in-frame clones are kept and a portion is missing. The clone table shows over 7,500 clones, with the ten largest holding approximately 0.7%. Sample: Treg cells from blood. Indicated subset: remaining (HLA-DR-negative) circulating blood Treg cells. The receptor source for this set is a donor younger than 30 with juvenile idiopathic arthritis.

The V call is TRBV14, the J call TRBJ1-6. Germline V lookup: CDR1 SGHDN, CDR2 FVKESK. This CDR3 has 11 amino acids. The protein alone is recorded here. CDR3 sequence reads: CASSQGGPLHF.

CDR3 loop: CSVGRVAGELFF. This chain links TRBV29-1 with TRBJ2-2; TCRdb reports TRBD1, a call that lacks DNA to check it against. Germline values: CDR1 SQVTM, CDR2 ANQGSEA. CDR3 length: 12 residues. The entry carries no DNA sequence.

The genes are TRBV7-2 and TRBJ2-7; the TCRdb call, TRBD2, lacks DNA for checking. The CDR3 runs to 15 residues. No nucleotide data were recorded. The V gene's germline CDR1 is SGHTA and CDR2 FQGNSA. The CDR3 reads CASSLAPGLAREQYF.

The chain is built from TRBV18 and TRBJ1-2; no DNA is available, so the TRBD1 call from TCRdb remains unchecked. The CDR3 runs 15 residues. DNA is not on record. The germline gives CDR1 KGHSH, CDR2 LQKENI. The chain's CDR3 is CASSPRIDRADGYTF.

The rearrangement links TRBV7-2 to TRBJ2-1; the TRBD2 assignment by TCRdb is unverifiable without DNA. Germline assignment: CDR1 SGHTA and CDR2 FQGNSA. The CDR3 extends over 14 amino acids. A DNA sequence was not provided. The CDR3 protein is CASSFRGSYNEQFF.

The rearrangement joins TRBV5-6 to TRBJ1-4; the D call of TRBD1 rests on TCRdb alone, since no DNA is present to check it. The CDR3 sequence is 15 residues long. No DNA accompanies this entry. Germline V CDR1 and CDR2: SGHDT, YYEEEE. This chain's CDR3 is CASSLWNRESEKLFF.

The gene calls are TRBV15 and TRBJ1-1; TCRdb lists TRBD1, though no DNA is available to test this call. The CDR3 loop spans 15 amino acids. This entry has no DNA. Germline V gives CDR1 LNHNV, CDR2 YYDKDF (reference sequence). This CDR3 reads CATSRDQGVYTEAFF.

The chain is built from TRBV19 and TRBJ1-3; TCRdb gives TRBD1 as the D gene, but with no DNA this cannot be confirmed. Germline V gives CDR1 LNHDA, CDR2 SQIVND (reference sequence). The CDR3 contains 16 residues. No DNA is recorded. This chain's CDR3 is CASSIHEQASGNTIYF. Together with reference TRBV19 and TRBJ1-3, the CDR3 gives the full variable domain: DGGITQSPKYLFRKEGQNVTLSCEQNLNHDAMYWYRQDPGQGLRLIYYSQIVNDFQKGDIAEGYSVSREKKESFPLTVTSAQKNPTAFYLCASSIHEQASGNTIYFGEGSWLTVV.

J is TRBJ1-1 and V is TRBV19. Germline-derived CDR1 and CDR2 are LNHDA and SQIVND (reference sequence). The CDR3 runs 11 residues. Only the protein sequence is given. Here the CDR3 reads CASSIVGRAFF.

The chain recombines TRBV28 with TRBJ2-7. This CDR3 region has 14 residues. This entry has no DNA. The germline V gene has CDR1 MDHEN and CDR2 SYDVKM. The CDR3 here is CASSFSTAIYEQYF.

The CDR3 loop reads CANRSLASSHNEQFF. This chain joins TRBV28 and TRBJ2-1; TCRdb's D gene call, TRBD2, goes unchecked for lack of DNA. Germline-derived CDR1 and CDR2 are MDHEN and SYDVKM. The CDR3 extends over 15 amino acids. No nucleotide data were recorded.

The chain carries TRBV28 and TRBJ1-3; TCRdb's D gene call, TRBD1, goes unchecked for lack of DNA. The CDR3 contains 17 residues. DNA is not on record. Germline CDR1 MDHEN, CDR2 SYDVKM. The CDR3 reads CASSLRVGQKPGNTIYF. Supplemented by reference TRBV28 and TRBJ1-3, the full variable domain reads DVKVTQSSRYLVKRTGEKVFLECVQDMDHENMFWYRQDPGLGLRLIYFSYDVKMKEKGDIPEGYSVSREKKERFSLILESASTNQTSMYLCASSLRVGQKPGNTIYFGEGSWLTVV.

This rearrangement joins TRBV4-1 to TRBJ2-1. The CDR3 is 17 residues long. Only the protein is on record. Germline lookup yields CDR1 MGHRA and CDR2 YSYEKL. This CDR3 reads CASSQALWGQSYNEQFF.

The chain joins TRBV5-4 to TRBJ2-5; with no DNA, the TCRdb D assignment of TRBD2 cannot be verified. This CDR3 comprises 14 residues. DNA is not on record. CDR1 is SGHNT, CDR2 YYREEE, per germline (reference sequence). The CDR3 loop reads CASSRSGTQETQYF.

This rearrangement joins TRBV20-1 to TRBJ1-2; the TCRdb call, TRBD1, lacks DNA for checking. The germline gives CDR1 DFQATT, CDR2 SNEGSKA (reference sequence). The CDR3 is made up of 11 amino acids. DNA was not recorded. This CDR3 reads CSVTGPYGYTF.

V is TRBV5-1 and J is TRBJ2-2; as DNA is missing, the TRBD2 call by TCRdb cannot be tested. Germline V gene data show CDR1 as SGHRS and CDR2 as YFSETQ. The CDR3 spans 18 residues. DNA is not on record. Here the CDR3 reads CASSRGTSGGSNTGELFF. Filled out from reference TRBV5-1 and TRBJ2-2, the complete variable domain reads KAGVTQTPRYLIKTRGQQVTLSCSPISGHRSVSWYQQTPGQGLQFLFEYFSETQRNKGNFPGRFSGRQFSNSRSEMNVSTLELGDSALYLCASSRGTSGGSNTGELFFGEGSRLTVL.

This chain links TRBV20-1 with TRBJ2-7. The CDR3 runs to 10 residues. The coding DNA is unavailable. CDR1 DFQATT and CDR2 SNEGSKA come from the germline V gene (reference sequence). The CDR3 region is CSAGRFEQYF.

The chain employs TRBV7-2 and TRBJ2-1; TCRdb picks TRBD2, but there is no DNA to check that call. The CDR3 extends over 17 amino acids. No DNA is listed. Per germline, CDR1 SGHTA and CDR2 FQGNSA. This CDR3 reads CASSLAPGLAPYNEQFF.

To note about this clone: This likely comes from a read error, as the CDR3 has no conserved phenylalanine or tryptophan at its end. The chain employs TRBV20-1 and TRBJ1-5. Per germline, CDR1 DFQATT and CDR2 SNEGSKA (reference sequence). The CDR3 is made up of 11 amino acids. Only the protein is available. CDR3 sequence: CSASRAEGFHL.

This rearrangement joins TRBV19 to TRBJ2-7; with no DNA, the TCRdb D assignment of TRBD2 cannot be verified. This CDR3 is built from 15 residues. No DNA appears here. Germline CDR1 and CDR2: LNHDA and SQIVND (reference sequence). CDR3 sequence: CATSPRGRGAREQYF. The entire variable domain, with the rest obtained from reference TRBV19 and TRBJ2-7, is as follows: DGGITQSPKYLFRKEGQNVTLSCEQNLNHDAMYWYRQDPGQGLRLIYYSQIVNDFQKGDIAEGYSVSREKKESFPLTVTSAQKNPTAFYLCATSPRGRGAREQYFGPGTRLTVT.

The gene calls are TRBV18 and TRBJ1-1. Germline V gene lookup returns CDR1 KGHSH and CDR2 LQKENI. This CDR3 has 13 residues. The DNA sequence is not available. CDR3 sequence: CASSPPQGMYAFF. Based on the CDR3 plus reference TRBV18 and TRBJ1-1, the full variable domain is NAGVMQNPRHLVRRRGQEARLRCSPMKGHSHVYWYRQLPEEGLKFMVYLQKENIIDESGMPKERFSAEFPKEGPSILRIQQVVRGDSAAYFCASSPPQGMYAFFGQGTRLTVV.

V gene TRBV18 combines with J gene TRBJ2-5; without DNA, the TCRdb call of TRBD1 cannot be checked. The CDR3 sequence is 15 residues long. No DNA is listed. Germline V gene lookup returns CDR1 KGHSH and CDR2 LQKENI. CDR3: CASSPPSAGQETQYF.